The 22 T cell receptor beta chains below come from one sample, sequenced in a study of T-cell memory formation after mild COVID-19. MiXCR, applied by TCRdb to the 5' RACE reads, yields one record per CDR3 protein. The sample shows 500,000 to 600,000 distinct CDR3 sequences, around 17% of them seen only once. The sample comprised PBMCs or a T cell subset sorted from them (not recorded which). Source of these receptors: an adult woman who had mild COVID-19 (a few samples of this study predate the infection). Cell type and time point are not known.

This clonotype has only one observation. This chain uses TRBV24-1 with TRBJ2-3; TRBD2 matches at 11 bases. Germline CDR1 and CDR2: KGHDR and SFDVKD. The ends lost 7 bases at V and 7 bases at J; junction bases unmatched: 6. The CDR3 loop spans 14 amino acids. In DNA form, the CDR3 reads TGTGCCACCAGCCCTAGCGGGAGGTCTCATACGCAGTATTTT. Protein product: CATSPSGRSHTQYF.

This clonotype came up a few times. The J gene is TRBJ2-7, the V gene TRBV5-6; TRBD2 agrees at 10 bases. Germline CDR1 reads SGHDT; CDR2 reads YYEEEE. The CDR3 consists of 13 residues. Trimming took 2 bases from V and 7 from J; bases not matched to a gene: 3. The CDR3 nucleotides read TGTGCCAGCAGCTTCGGGACTAGCGTTGAGCAGTACTTC. As protein: CASSFGTSVEQYF.

The V call is TRBV6-5, the J call TRBJ1-1, with D unresolved. The CDR3 is 13 residues long. Trimming pared 5 bases from V and 9 bases from J, leaving 16 bases between. The germline V gene encodes CDR1 MNHEY and CDR2 SVGAGI. CDR3 region: CASSQDGINKAFF. CDR3 DNA: TGTGCCAGCAGTCAGGACGGGATCAATAAAGCTTTCTTT.

This clonotype came up once. The rearrangement uses TRBV7-9 and TRBJ1-6; a possible D gene is TRBD1 (6 bases). Trimming removed 3 bases at V and 9 bases at J, with 12 bases between. Looked up from germline, CDR1 is SEHNR and CDR2 is FQNEAQ (reference sequence). This CDR3 is built from 14 residues. The CDR3 loop is CASSFLQGGSPLHF. DNA for the CDR3: TGTGCCAGCAGCTTCTTACAGGGAGGTTCACCCCTCCACTTT.

This clonotype was counted only a few times. One end of the junction does not line up with germline, which may come from a read error. The chain links TRBV7-7 to TRBJ2-3, with a tentative D call TRBD1 (6 bases). CDR1 SSHAT and CDR2 FNYEAQ come from the germline V gene (reference sequence). This CDR3 has 12 amino acids. The CDR3 bases are TGTGCTAGCAGGGGCACGGGAGATACGCAGTATTTT. It yields the protein CASRGTGDTQYF. Full variable domain (outside the CDR3, taken from reference TRBV7-7 and TRBJ2-3): GAGVSQSPRYKVTKRGQDVTLRCDPISSHATLYWYQQALGQGPEFLTYFNYEAQPDKSGLPSDRFSAERPEGSISTLTIQRTEQRDSAMYRCASRGTGDTQYFGPGTRLTVL.

This clonotype has more than one count but fewer than ten. The rearrangement joins TRBV7-8 to TRBJ2-1; D gene uncertain. This CDR3 has 13 amino acids. From germline, CDR1 is SGHVS and CDR2 FQNEAQ. V was trimmed by 0 bases and J by 8 bases, leaving 8 bases between them. The CDR3 loop reads CASSLAKPYEQFF. The CDR3 DNA reads TGTGCCAGCAGCTTAGCGAAACCCTATGAGCAGTTCTTC.

The rearrangement links TRBV4-3 to TRBJ2-2; 7 bases agree with TRBD1. Germline V gives CDR1 LGHNA, CDR2 YSLEER. The CDR3 consists of 14 residues. J gave up 7 bases and V 0 bases, and 2 bases lay outside the gene matches. In DNA, the CDR3 is TGCGCCAGCAGCCAAGAAGGGGGCCTCGGGGAGCTGTTTTTT. Protein product: CASSQEGGLGELFF.

This clonotype has a handful of counts. The J gene is TRBJ2-7, the V gene TRBV27, with D hard to call. In germline, CDR1 is MNHEY, CDR2 SMNVEV (reference sequence). The CDR3 runs to 10 residues. Trimming took off 8 bases at V and 4 bases at J, with 6 bases between the two ends. Here the CDR3 DNA reads TGTGCCAGCGGCAAATACGAGCAGTACTTC. It is translated as CASGKYEQYF.

The chain joins TRBV7-9 to TRBJ2-2; TRBD1 is a possible D gene (5 bases). Trimming took off 5 bases at V and 5 bases at J, with 15 bases between the two ends. CDR1 is SEHNR, CDR2 FQNEAQ, per germline (reference sequence). The CDR3 runs to 15 residues. The CDR3 sequence is CASSARLTGTGELFF. In nucleotides, the CDR3 is TGTGCCAGCAGCGCGCGTCTCACAGGTACCGGGGAGCTGTTTTTT.

This clonotype came up a few times. This rearrangement joins TRBV6-6 to TRBJ1-3; D possibly corresponds to TRBD1 (5 bases). Deletions cut 7 bases from V and 0 bases from J, with 16 bases between. This CDR3 region has 16 residues. CDR1 and CDR2 from the germline V gene are MNHNY and SVGAGI (reference sequence). Here the CDR3 reads CASTFNPGVSGNTIYF. The DNA of the CDR3 is TGTGCCAGCACCTTCAACCCGGGGGTCTCTGGAAACACCATATATTTT.

V usage is TRBV11-3 and J usage is TRBJ1-2; D is uncertain. Trimming took 5 bases from V and 4 from J, leaving 26 bases between them. Germline loops: CDR1 SGHNT, CDR2 YENEEA. The CDR3 sequence is 18 residues long. Here the CDR3 reads CASSLPGSDFNPLYGYTF. CDR3 sequence (DNA): TGTGCCAGCAGCCTCCCGGGCTCCGATTTTAACCCCCTCTATGGCTACACCTTC.

The chain has TRBV5-8 and TRBJ2-1; 9 bases map to TRBD2. The CDR3 extends over 16 amino acids. From germline, CDR1 is SGHTS and CDR2 YDEGEE. V shed 4 bases, J shed 4 bases, and the junction held 9 bases outside the gene matches. This CDR3 is CASSLRETSGYNEQFF. CDR3 DNA: TGTGCCAGCAGCCTAAGGGAGACTAGCGGTTACAATGAGCAGTTCTTC.

CDR3: CASSLRAGRNEQYF. CDR3 coding DNA: TGTGCCAGCAGCTTACGGGCAGGGAGAAACGAGCAGTACTTC. The J gene is TRBJ2-7, the V gene TRBV7-9; D could derive from TRBD1 or TRBD2 (5 bases each). V was cut by 2 bases and J by 5 bases, with 13 bases left in between. Per the germline V gene, CDR1 is SEHNR and CDR2 is FQNEAQ (reference sequence). The length of the CDR3 is 14 residues.

V gene TRBV28 combines with J gene TRBJ2-5; D not certain. Trimming pared 4 bases from V and 6 bases from J, leaving 12 bases between. The germline CDR1 and CDR2 sequences are MDHEN and SYDVKM. This CDR3 is 13 amino acids long. The CDR3 DNA is TGTGCCAGCAGTTCCCATAGTACCAAGACCCAGTACTTC. It yields the protein CASSSHSTKTQYF.

This clonotype was detected a few times. The chain combines TRBV7-9 with TRBJ1-4, with D unclear. The germline V and J ends were trimmed by 4 bases and 0 bases, with 12 bases remaining between them. CDR1 and CDR2 (germline): SEHNR, FQNEAQ (reference sequence). The CDR3 covers 16 residues. CDR3 region: CASSSIDTATNEKLFF. The DNA of the CDR3 is TGTGCCAGCAGCTCAATCGACACCGCAACTAATGAAAAACTGTTTTTT.

This clonotype was observed a few times. The V call is TRBV6-2 or TRBV6-3, the J call TRBJ2-1; 15 nucleotides match TRBD2. Losses at the gene ends were 3 bases for V and 2 bases for J; bases not matched to a gene: 8. The germline gives CDR1 MNHEY, CDR2 SVGEGT. The CDR3 has 19 residues. In nucleotides, the CDR3 is TGTGCCAGCAGTTATCCCGGGACTAGCGGGAGGAGTACCTACAATGAGCAGTTCTTC. Its translation is CASSYPGTSGRSTYNEQFF.

The CDR3 DNA sequence: TGTGCCAGCAGCAAGACACGGGGCGGGGATACGCAGTATTTT. It yields the protein CASSKTRGGDTQYF. The rearrangement uses TRBV7-2 and TRBJ2-3, with D possibly being TRBD1 or TRBD2 (5 bases each). CDR3 length: 14 residues. Looked up from germline, CDR1 is SGHTA and CDR2 is FQGNSA. With 5 bases removed from V and 6 bases from J, the gap between germline ends came to 15 bases.

This clonotype occurred a few times. This chain links TRBV6-2 or TRBV6-3 with TRBJ1-1, with unresolved D. Germline CDR1 and CDR2: MNHEY and SVGEGT. Trimming took 7 bases from V and 3 from J, leaving 6 bases between them. The CDR3 is 11 residues long. CDR3 in DNA: TGTGCCAGCATGCAGCACACTGAAGCTTTCTTT. This encodes CASMQHTEAFF.

The chain employs TRBV20-1 and TRBJ2-2; D is unclear. The CDR3 loop spans 13 amino acids. CDR1 is DFQATT, CDR2 SNEGSKA, per germline (reference sequence). In DNA, the CDR3 is TGCAAAGCTAGAGAGACGAACACCGGGGAGCTGTTTTTT. Protein product: CKARETNTGELFF.

In this sample, this clonotype turned up a few times. This sequence joins TRBV11-3 and TRBJ2-7, with D perhaps matching TRBD1 or TRBD2 (5 bases each). The CDR3 is 13 amino acids. The germline gives CDR1 SGHNT, CDR2 YENEEA. V was clipped by 4 bases and J by 3 bases, with 10 bases between them. In DNA form, the CDR3 reads TGTGCCAGCAGCTCGGGACCGCGCTACGAGCAGTACTTC. Its protein product is CASSSGPRYEQYF.

This clonotype was counted between two and nine times. The genes are TRBV7-8 and TRBJ2-7; no definite D call. Trimming cost V 5 bases and J 0 bases, with 5 bases left between them. CDR1 and CDR2 from the germline V gene are SGHVS and FQNEAQ. CDR3 length: 12 residues. As DNA, the CDR3 is TGTGCCAGCAGCATGAGCTCCTACGAGCAGTACTTC. It translates to CASSMSSYEQYF. Full variable domain (outside the CDR3, taken from reference TRBV7-8 and TRBJ2-7): GAGVSQSPRYKVAKRGQDVALRCDPISGHVSLFWYQQALGQGPEFLTYFQNEAQLDKSGLPSDRFFAERPEGSVSTLKIQRTQQEDSAVYLCASSMSSYEQYFGPGTRLTVT.

This clonotype was observed once. The chain uses TRBV2 and TRBJ2-1; D gene uncertain. V was pared by 3 bases and J by 10 bases, with 13 bases between. CDR1 and CDR2 (germline): SNHLY, FYNNEI. This CDR3 is 13 amino acids long. CDR3 sequence reads: CASSDGSYPEQFF. The CDR3 region has the DNA TGTGCCAGCAGTGACGGTTCGTACCCAGAGCAGTTCTTC.